This T cell receptor beta chain was recovered during a study of blood T cell repertoires in COVID-19. Germline-derived CDR1 and CDR2 are SGHRS and YFSETQ. There are 16 residues in the CDR3. Trimming cost V 3 bases and J 9 bases, with 22 bases left between them. Some clones are missing from TCRdb's copy, which holds only in-frame ones; the method was immunoSEQ multiplex PCR. The sample gives approximately 500,000 clones, about 88% of which show up once; 7.8% is in the top ten. The genes are TRBV5-1 and TRBJ2-1; D is possibly TRBD1 (6 bases). Input material: peripheral blood. The TCR originated in a woman in her 50s with COVID-19, enrolled during active disease. For the CDR3, the DNA is TGCGCCAGCAGCTCATTACCTCAGGGGCCCGAGGGTGAGCAGTTCTTC. Its translation is CASSSLPQGPEGEQFF.